The source of this T cell receptor beta chain is a study of blood T cell repertoires in COVID-19. On the study more broadly: The United States, Italy and Spain supplied acute and convalescent COVID-19 samples.

Only in-frame clones appear in the TCRdb table, and some are missing; sequencing was by immunoSEQ multiplex PCR. This table has approximately 120,000 clones, roughly 85% appearing once. This CDR3 contains 16 residues. The V end was cut by 0 bases, the J end by 0 bases, with 9 bases between. Germline-derived CDR1 and CDR2 are LNHNV and YYDKDF (reference sequence). This chain connects TRBV15 to TRBJ1-3; D is uncertain. This receptor was taken from a woman of 80 years or more with acute or convalescent COVID-19. The sequenced sample consisted of peripheral blood. In nucleotides, the CDR3 is TGTGCCACCAGCAGAGATTTGACAAACTCTGGAAACACCATATATTTT. Protein sequence: CATSRDLTNSGNTIYF.